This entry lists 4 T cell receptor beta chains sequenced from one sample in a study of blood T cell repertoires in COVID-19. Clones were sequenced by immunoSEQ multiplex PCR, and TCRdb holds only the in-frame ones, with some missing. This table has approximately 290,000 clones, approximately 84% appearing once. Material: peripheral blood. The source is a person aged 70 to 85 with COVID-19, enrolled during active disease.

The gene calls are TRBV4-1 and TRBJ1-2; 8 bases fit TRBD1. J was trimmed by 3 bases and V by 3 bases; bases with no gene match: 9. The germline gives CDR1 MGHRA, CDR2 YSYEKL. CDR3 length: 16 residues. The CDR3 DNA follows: TGCGCCAGCAGCCATGGTGGACAGGGCCGCGACTATGGCTACACCTTC. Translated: CASSHGGQGRDYGYTF.

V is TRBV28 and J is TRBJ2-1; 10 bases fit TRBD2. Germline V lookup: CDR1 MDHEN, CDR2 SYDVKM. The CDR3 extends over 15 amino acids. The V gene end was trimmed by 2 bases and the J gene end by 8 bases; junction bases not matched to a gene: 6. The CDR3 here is CASSLNGGTSDEQFF. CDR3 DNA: TGTGCCAGCAGTTTAAACGGGGGGACTAGCGATGAGCAGTTCTTC.

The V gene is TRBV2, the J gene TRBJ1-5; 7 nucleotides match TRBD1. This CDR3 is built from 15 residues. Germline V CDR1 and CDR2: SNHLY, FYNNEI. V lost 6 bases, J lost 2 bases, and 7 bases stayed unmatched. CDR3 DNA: TGTGCCAGCAGGCCAGAGGGGGCCGGCAATCAGCCCCAGCATTTT. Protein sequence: CASRPEGAGNQPQHF.

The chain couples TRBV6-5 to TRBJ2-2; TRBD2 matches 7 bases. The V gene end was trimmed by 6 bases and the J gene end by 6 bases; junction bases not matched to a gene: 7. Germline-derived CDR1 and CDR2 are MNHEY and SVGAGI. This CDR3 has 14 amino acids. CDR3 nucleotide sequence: TGTGCCAGCAGAGCGGGGACGGGCGCCGGGGAGCTGTTTTTT. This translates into CASRAGTGAGELFF.